The present TCR beta chain was sequenced within a study of cytomegalovirus exposure and HLA in healthy donors. Whole-study results and caveats: Published work reported that the classifier diagnosed cytomegalovirus status with high specificity and sensitivity. Judged likely to be a sequencing artifact was a cluster of highly shared sequence variants. TCR beta V segments were, for the most part, productive about 87% or about 30% of the time in an earlier analysis.

PCR involved 60 Vbeta and 13 Jbeta primers. In the original analysis: Later reanalysis found 75 million to 95 million unique TCR beta chains, some 10 million of them shared. Data came from immunoSEQ multiplex PCR; TCRdb stores just in-frame clones and leaves some out. V and J calls and clone size are copied from that table; D and trimming were computed from the DNA. The sample consists of about 130,000 clones, 72% of them appearing once. Only a few counts were recorded for this clone. Its target is not known. Germline V gene lookup returns CDR1 SGHRS and CDR2 YFSETQ. This CDR3 is built from 15 residues. The V segment lost 0 bases and the J segment 10 bases; nucleotides outside the gene matches: 6.

The chain links TRBV5-1 to TRBJ1-4, with 10 bases identical to TRBD1. This clonotype originated in a man younger than 45 in good health and CMV-seronegative. Sequenced input: PBMCs. CDR3 DNA: TGCGCCAGCAGCTTGGGGGACAGGGGCGGAGGAAAACTGTTTTTT. Translation gives CASSLGDRGGGKLFF.